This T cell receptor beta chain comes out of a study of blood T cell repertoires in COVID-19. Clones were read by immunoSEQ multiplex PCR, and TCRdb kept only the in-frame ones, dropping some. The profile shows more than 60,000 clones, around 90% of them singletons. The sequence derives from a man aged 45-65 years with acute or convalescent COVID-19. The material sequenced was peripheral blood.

The CDR3 DNA follows: TGTGCCAGCAAATACGCGGGAGGCGCAGATACGCAGTATTTT. Translation gives CASKYAGGADTQYF. The chain uses TRBV10-3 and TRBJ2-3; 8 positions agree with TRBD2. CDR1 and CDR2 from the germline V gene are ENHRY and SYGVKD. Trimming took 10 bases from V and 4 from J; bases not matched to a gene: 10. The CDR3 runs to 14 residues.